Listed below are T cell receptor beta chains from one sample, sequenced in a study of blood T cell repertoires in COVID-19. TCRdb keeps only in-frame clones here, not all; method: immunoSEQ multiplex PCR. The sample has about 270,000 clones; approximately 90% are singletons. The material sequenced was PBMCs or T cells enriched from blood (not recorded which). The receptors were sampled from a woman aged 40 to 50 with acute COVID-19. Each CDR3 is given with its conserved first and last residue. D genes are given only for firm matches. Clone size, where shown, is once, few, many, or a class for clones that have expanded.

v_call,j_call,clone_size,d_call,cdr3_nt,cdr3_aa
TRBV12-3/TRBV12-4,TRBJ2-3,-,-,TGTGCCAGCAGTTTACGAGATACGCAGTATTTT,CASSLRDTQYF
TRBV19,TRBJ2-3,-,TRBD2,TGTGCCAGTAGTATTCTAGCGGGAGCGATGTTAGATACGCAGTATTTT,CASSILAGAMLDTQYF
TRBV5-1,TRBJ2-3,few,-,TGCGCCAGCACCAGGGGCAGGACAGATACGCAGTATTTT,CASTRGRTDTQYF
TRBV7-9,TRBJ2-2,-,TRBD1,TGTGCCAGCAGCACCGGGACAGGGGTCACCGGGGAGCTGTTTTTT,CASSTGTGVTGELFF
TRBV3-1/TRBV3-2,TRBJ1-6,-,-,TGTGCCAGCAGCGTACAGGGTAACTATTCACCCCTCCACTTT,CASSVQGNYSPLHF
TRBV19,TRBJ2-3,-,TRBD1,TGTGCCAGCTCCCTGGGACAGGGGACGGCAGATACGCAGTATTTT,CASSLGQGTADTQYF
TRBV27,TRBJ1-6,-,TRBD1,TGTGCCAGTCGGACAGGTGGGAACTCACCCCTCCACTTT,CASRTGGNSPLHF
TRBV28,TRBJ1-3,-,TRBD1,TGTGCCAGCAGTCCAGACAGGGATTACGGAAACACCATATATTTT,CASSPDRDYGNTIYF
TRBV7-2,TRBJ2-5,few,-,TGTGCCAGCAGCTTAGATCCCAGCGTGGGGACCCAGTACTTC,CASSLDPSVGTQYF
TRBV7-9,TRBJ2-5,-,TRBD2,TGTGCCAGCAGCCATAGCGGGGGGCTGCAGACCCAGTACTTC,CASSHSGGLQTQYF
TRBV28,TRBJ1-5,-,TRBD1,TGTGCCAGCAGGACAGGGGGTAAGCCCCAGCATTTT,CASRTGGKPQHF
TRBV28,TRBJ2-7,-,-,TGTGCCAGCAGTGTCCCCCGGGGGACCTACGAGCAGTACTTC,CASSVPRGTYEQYF
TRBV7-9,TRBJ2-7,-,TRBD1,TGTGCCAGCAGCTACTCGGGACAGGGGTACGAGCAGTACTTC,CASSYSGQGYEQYF
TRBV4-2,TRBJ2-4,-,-,TGTGCCAGCAGCCAAGCCCTCACGGGGACCAAAAACATTCAGTACTTC,CASSQALTGTKNIQYF
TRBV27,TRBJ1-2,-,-,TGTGCCAGCAGTAACTCGCGGACAGAGTATGGCTACACCTTC,CASSNSRTEYGYTF
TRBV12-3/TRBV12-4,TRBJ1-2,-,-,TGTGCCAGCAGTTTGGAAACGGGGGGCTACACCTTC,CASSLETGGYTF
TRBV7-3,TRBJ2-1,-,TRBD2,TGTGCCAGCAGCTTAAGGCCTCTAGCGGGGGGCGTCAATGAGCAGTTCTTC,CASSLRPLAGGVNEQFF
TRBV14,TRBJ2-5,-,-,TGTGCCAGCAGTGGGGGGTACCAAGAGACCCAGTACTTC,CASSGGYQETQYF
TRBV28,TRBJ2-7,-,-,TGTGCCAGCAGTTTCAACAGTGCCTCCTACGAGCAGTACTTC,CASSFNSASYEQYF
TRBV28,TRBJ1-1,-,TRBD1,TGTGCCAGCAGGCCACAGGGGTCGTACACTGAAGCTTTCTTT,CASRPQGSYTEAFF
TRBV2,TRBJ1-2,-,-,TGTGCCAGCAGTGGCATACAGGGCACGAACTATGGCTACACCTTC,CASSGIQGTNYGYTF
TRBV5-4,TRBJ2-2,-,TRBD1,TGTGCCAGCAGCCCGGGACAGGGGATGGACGGGGAGCTGTTTTTT,CASSPGQGMDGELFF
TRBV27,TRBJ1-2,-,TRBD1,TGTGCCAGCAGTTTATCCAGGGGGCTGTTGGACTATGGCTACACCTTC,CASSLSRGLLDYGYTF
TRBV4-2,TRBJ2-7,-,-,TGTGCCAGCAGCCAAGATGCAACGGGTTACGAGCAGTACTTC,CASSQDATGYEQYF
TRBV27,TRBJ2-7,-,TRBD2,TGTGCCAGCAGTTTTACAGGGTACAGCGGGAGATTGCAGTACTTC,CASSFTGYSGRLQYF
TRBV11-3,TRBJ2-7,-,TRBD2,TGTGCCAGCAGTTTAGCGGGAGGGCCGGGGGAGCAGTACTTC,CASSLAGGPGEQYF
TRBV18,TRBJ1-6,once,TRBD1,TGTGCCAGCTCACCCGCGACAGGGGTAAATAATTCACCCCTCCACTTT,CASSPATGVNNSPLHF
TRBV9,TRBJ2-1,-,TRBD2,TGTGCCAGCAGCCCCGAGGTTGGGACTAGCCATGAGCAGTTCTTC,CASSPEVGTSHEQFF
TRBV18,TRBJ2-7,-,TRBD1,TGTGCCAGCTCACCTGGGACAGGGGCCTACGAGCAGTACTTC,CASSPGTGAYEQYF
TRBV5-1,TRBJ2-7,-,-,TGCGCCAGCAGCGCCCGGAACAGATTCTACGAGCAGTACTTC,CASSARNRFYEQYF
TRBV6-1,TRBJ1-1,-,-,TGTGCCAGCAGTGAAGCGCTTGACAGAAACACTGAAGCTTTCTTT,CASSEALDRNTEAFF
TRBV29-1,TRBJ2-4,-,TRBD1,TGCAGCGTTGAGGGACAGGGTCCCATTCAGTACTTC,CSVEGQGPIQYF
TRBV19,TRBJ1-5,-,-,TGTGCCAGCCGGGACATGGGGGAGATGAGGAATCAGCCCCAGCATTTT,CASRDMGEMRNQPQHF
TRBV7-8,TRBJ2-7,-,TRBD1,TGTGCCAGCAGCGCGACCGGGGACAGTATGATGTCGTACGAGCAGTACTTC,CASSATGDSMMSYEQYF
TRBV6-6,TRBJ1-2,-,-,TGTGCCAGCACCCTGGTCCCCTCGCGGGGGTATGGCTACACCTTC,CASTLVPSRGYGYTF
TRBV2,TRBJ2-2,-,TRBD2,TGTGCCAGCAGTGGGACTAGCCTCAACACCGGGGAGCTGTTTTTT,CASSGTSLNTGELFF
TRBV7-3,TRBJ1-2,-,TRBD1,TGTGCCAGCAGGAGAACGGGACAGGGGTATGAAGGCTACACCTTC,CASRRTGQGYEGYTF
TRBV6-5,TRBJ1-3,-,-,TGTGCCAGCACCACATTGTCCTCTGGAAACACCATATATTTT,CASTTLSSGNTIYF
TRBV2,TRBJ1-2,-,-,TGTGCCAGCAGTGACACAGGGAAGCGTAACTATGGCTACACCTTC,CASSDTGKRNYGYTF
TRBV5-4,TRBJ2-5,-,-,TGTGCCAGCAGCTCGCTCAGGGGTCAACAAGAGACCCAGTACTTC,CASSSLRGQQETQYF
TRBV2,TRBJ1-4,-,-,TGTGCCAGCATGAGGGGGTATACTAATGAAAAACTGTTTTTT,CASMRGYTNEKLFF
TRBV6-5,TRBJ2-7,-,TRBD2,TGTGCCAGCAGTCCTAGCGGCCTATACGAGCAGTACTTC,CASSPSGLYEQYF
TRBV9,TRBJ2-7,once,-,TGTGCCAGCAGCCCCGGGCGAGGGCGGACCTACGAGCAGTACTTC,CASSPGRGRTYEQYF
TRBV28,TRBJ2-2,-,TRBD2,TGTGCCAGCATCCCGGGGGGGGACGGCGGGGAGCTGTTTTTT,CASIPGGDGGELFF
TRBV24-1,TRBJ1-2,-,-,TGTGCCACCTCGGGGATCCCGGAATATGGCTACACCTTC,CATSGIPEYGYTF
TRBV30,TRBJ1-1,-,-,TGTGCCTGGATCCCGGGACAGAACACTGAAGCTTTCTTT,CAWIPGQNTEAFF
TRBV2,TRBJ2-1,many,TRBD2,TGTGCCAGCAGTGAATTACCGGGACTAGGATACAATGAGCAGTTCTTC,CASSELPGLGYNEQFF
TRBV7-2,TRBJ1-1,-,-,TGTGCCAGCAGGTTGACAGACACTGAAGCTTTCTTT,CASRLTDTEAFF
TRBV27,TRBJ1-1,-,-,TGTGCCAGCAGTTTATTGGCAGGGAGGGCTGAAGCTTTCTTT,CASSLLAGRAEAFF
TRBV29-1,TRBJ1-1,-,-,TGCAGCGCCATGCCCCAGGGTTCTGAAGCTTTCTTT,CSAMPQGSEAFF
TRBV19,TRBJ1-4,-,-,TGTGCCAGTAGTACCCGGGGGGCAACTAATGAAAAACTGTTTTTT,CASSTRGATNEKLFF
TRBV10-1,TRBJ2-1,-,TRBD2,TGCGCCAGCAGACCTCTTGAATCGTTAGCGGGACGCTTCGTCGGGGAGCAGTTCTTC,CASRPLESLAGRFVGEQFF
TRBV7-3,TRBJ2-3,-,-,TGTGCCAGCAGTTTCGGGGGAGATACGCAGTATTTT,CASSFGGDTQYF
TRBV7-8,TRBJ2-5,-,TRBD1,TGTGCCAGCAGCTTAGCGGGACTTCCCGGGACAGGGCTCCAAGAGACCCAGTACTTC,CASSLAGLPGTGLQETQYF
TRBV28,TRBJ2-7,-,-,TGTGCCAGCAGTTTATTGAGGGTTCGCGAGCAGTACTTC,CASSLLRVREQYF
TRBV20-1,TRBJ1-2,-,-,TGCAGTGCTAGTAGGGGGTTAGATGGCTACACCTTC,CSASRGLDGYTF
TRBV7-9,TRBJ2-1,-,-,TGTGCCAGCAGCAGAACGGCGGCCTACAATGAGCAGTTCTTC,CASSRTAAYNEQFF
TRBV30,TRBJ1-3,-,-,TGTGCCTGCGACTGGATCTCTGGAAACACCATATATTTT,CACDWISGNTIYF
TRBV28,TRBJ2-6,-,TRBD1,TGTGCCAGCAGTCCTACAGGGGCTTCTGGGGCCAACGTCCTGACTTTC,CASSPTGASGANVLTF